The rows below give T cell receptor beta chains drawn from one sample of a study of STAT5B mutations in CD4+ large granular lymphocyte leukemia. The protocol was immunoSEQ multiplex PCR, while the TCRdb copy is restricted to in-frame clones and leaves out a portion. The sample records 30,000 to 40,000 clones, 87% being singletons. Sequencing was performed on CD4+ T cells from blood buffy coats. These receptors all come from a human donor in good health. Each CDR3 is given with its conserved first and last residue. A D gene is named only where the DNA matches it firmly. Size is stated for part of the rows, as once, few or many counts, or as a class when the clone is expanded.

>-|TRBV10-1|TRBJ2-1|once
CASRDRGLTNEQFF
TGCGCCAGCAGAGACCGGGGCCTTACAAATGAGCAGTTCTTC
>TRBD1|TRBV19|TRBJ2-2|-
CASSINRGFTGELFF
TGTGCCAGTAGTATTAACAGGGGGTTTACCGGGGAGCTGTTTTTT
>TRBD1|TRBV7-9|TRBJ1-2|-
CASSLGGGGRENGYTF
TGTGCCAGCAGCTTAGGGGGAGGGGGCAGAGAGAATGGCTACACCTTC
>-|TRBV7-2|TRBJ1-4|-
CASSPGSRGYEKLFF
TGTGCCAGCAGCCCCGGGTCCCGAGGCTATGAAAAACTGTTTTTT
>TRBD1|TRBV29-1|TRBJ2-1|-
CSVDRGRRNEQFF
TGCAGCGTGGACAGGGGGCGCCGGAATGAGCAGTTCTTC
>TRBD2|TRBV15|TRBJ2-7|-
CATSREAGGFSEQYF
TGTGCCACCAGCAGAGAGGCGGGAGGGTTCAGCGAGCAGTACTTC
>-|TRBV19|TRBJ1-1|-
CASSSQLGRSAEAFF
TGTGCCAGTAGTAGCCAGTTAGGCAGGAGCGCTGAAGCTTTCTTT
>-|TRBV5-6|TRBJ2-5|-
CASSLIKETQYF
TGTGCCAGCAGCTTGATAAAAGAGACCCAGTACTTC
>-|TRBV19|TRBJ1-3|-
CASSPAPWKSSPSGNTIYF
TGTGCCAGTAGCCCAGCCCCCTGGAAGTCATCGCCCTCTGGAAACACCATATATTTT
>TRBD1|TRBV18|TRBJ1-5|few
CASSRGTGVDQPQHF
TGTGCCAGCTCACGCGGGACAGGGGTGGATCAGCCCCAGCATTTT
>TRBD2|TRBV19|TRBJ2-2|-
CASTRDRVYSGRATGELFF
TGTGCCAGTACCCGGGACAGGGTCTATAGCGGGAGGGCCACCGGGGAGCTGTTTTTT
>-|TRBV29-1|TRBJ1-2|-
CSVENSSFNYGYTF
TGCAGCGTTGAAAACTCGAGTTTTAACTATGGCTACACCTTC
>TRBD2|TRBV4-3|TRBJ2-1|-
CASSQESSGQLAGEQFF
TGCGCCAGCAGCCAAGAATCCAGCGGTCAACTAGCGGGTGAGCAGTTCTTC
>TRBD1|TRBV10-3|TRBJ1-6|-
CAISEDRAHVSPLHF
TGTGCCATCAGTGAAGACAGGGCCCACGTGTCACCCCTCCACTTT
>-|TRBV7-9|TRBJ2-3|once
CASSPRGDKSTDTQYF
TGTGCCAGCAGCCCCAGGGGGGACAAGAGCACAGATACGCAGTATTTT
>TRBD1|TRBV15|TRBJ1-5|-
CATSSTRSTGAHF
TGTGCCACCAGCAGCACAAGATCCACAGGGGCTCATTTT
>TRBD1|TRBV9|TRBJ1-2|-
CASSVGQANYGYTF
TGTGCCAGCAGCGTGGGACAGGCCAACTATGGCTACACCTTC
>-|TRBV7-2|TRBJ2-6|-
CASSQFNVLTF
TGTGCCAGCAGCCAATTCAACGTCCTGACTTTC
>TRBD2|TRBV4-3|TRBJ2-1|-
CASSQGPLAESYNEQFF
TGCGCCAGCAGCCAAGGGCCACTAGCGGAGTCCTACAATGAGCAGTTCTTC
>-|TRBV11-2|TRBJ2-2|-
CASSTVRGELFF
TGTGCCAGCAGCACCGTACGCGGGGAGCTGTTTTTT
>TRBD2|TRBV7-2|TRBJ2-2|-
CASSPRGGRENTGELFF
TGTGCCAGCAGCCCGCGGGGGGGGCGGGAGAACACCGGGGAGCTGTTTTTT
>-|TRBV7-3|TRBJ2-7|-
CASSAPGGHEQYF
TGTGCCAGCAGCGCCCCCGGGGGGCACGAGCAGTACTTC
>TRBD1|TRBV28|TRBJ1-2|-
CASSIPPGQGVDGYTF
TGTGCCAGCAGTATCCCGCCGGGACAGGGTGTGGATGGCTACACCTTC
>TRBD2|TRBV27|TRBJ2-6|-
CASSGFASGRVSGANVLTF
TGTGCCAGCAGCGGTTTCGCTAGCGGGAGAGTCTCTGGGGCCAACGTCCTGACTTTC
>TRBD2|TRBV27|TRBJ2-1|-
CASSPLAGGIEQFF
TGTGCCAGCAGTCCACTAGCGGGAGGGATTGAGCAGTTCTTC
>-|TRBV5-4|TRBJ1-2|few
CASSQPGWGGYTF
TGTGCCAGCAGCCAACCGGGGTGGGGTGGCTACACCTTC
>TRBD1|TRBV6-5|TRBJ2-1|-
CASRLTGNHEQFF
TGTGCCAGCAGATTGACAGGGAATCATGAGCAGTTCTTC
>-|TRBV2|TRBJ2-2|-
CASMGGANTGELFF
TGTGCCAGCATGGGGGGAGCGAACACCGGGGAGCTGTTTTTT
>TRBD1|TRBV28|TRBJ1-4|-
CASSAWTGVAEKLFF
TGTGCCAGCAGTGCCTGGACAGGGGTGGCGGAAAAACTGTTTTTT
>-|TRBV9|TRBJ2-3|-
CASSTHTDTQYF
TGTGCCAGCAGCACCCACACAGATACGCAGTATTTT
>-|TRBV6-1|TRBJ2-7|-
CASSDDRGRTYEQYF
TGTGCCAGCAGTGACGACAGAGGGCGTACCTACGAGCAGTACTTC
>TRBD2|TRBV27|TRBJ2-3|-
CASSGLAGPTGTQYF
TGTGCCAGCAGTGGTCTAGCGGGACCTACGGGTACGCAGTATTTT
>TRBD2|TRBV29-1|TRBJ2-4|-
CSAGTSIDIQYF
TGCAGCGCGGGGACTAGCATCGACATTCAGTACTTC
>-|TRBV7-2|TRBJ1-1|-
CASSLGALTEAFF
TGTGCCAGCAGCTTAGGTGCCCTTACTGAAGCTTTCTTT
>-|TRBV19|TRBJ2-2|-
CASRGGGKNTGELFF
TGTGCCAGTAGGGGGGGAGGCAAGAACACCGGGGAGCTGTTTTTT
>-|TRBV6-1|TRBJ1-5|few
CASSDPREGNQPQHF
TGTGCCAGCAGTGACCCCAGGGAGGGAAATCAGCCCCAGCATTTT
>TRBD2|TRBV4-1|TRBJ2-1|-
CASSQSPGLAESNEQFF
TGCGCCAGCAGCCAGTCCCCGGGACTAGCGGAATCCAATGAGCAGTTCTTC
>-|TRBV5-1|TRBJ2-1|-
CASSWGTGYEQFF
TGCGCCAGCAGCTGGGGGACGGGATATGAGCAGTTCTTC
>TRBD1|TRBV5-1|TRBJ2-3|-
CASSLGQGSTDTQYF
TGCGCCAGCAGCTTGGGACAGGGGAGCACAGATACGCAGTATTTT
>TRBD1|TRBV28|TRBJ1-5|-
CASSATGGRSQPQHF
TGTGCCAGCAGCGCCACAGGGGGCCGGAGTCAGCCCCAGCATTTT
>TRBD1|TRBV6-6|TRBJ1-1|-
CASSYTQGTEAFF
TGTGCCAGCAGTTACACACAGGGGACTGAAGCTTTCTTT
>-|TRBV14|TRBJ1-2|-
CASSSGLGYGYTF
TGTGCCAGCAGTTCGGGGCTGGGGTATGGCTACACCTTC
>-|TRBV6-5|TRBJ2-7|few
CASSYGWDSSYEQYF
TGTGCCAGCAGTTACGGGTGGGACTCGTCCTACGAGCAGTACTTC
>-|TRBV29-1|TRBJ1-3|-
CSVLTGSRSGNTIYF
TGCAGCGTTCTGACCGGGTCCCGCTCTGGAAACACCATATATTTT
>-|TRBV7-9|TRBJ2-1|-
CASSTLWGSDNEQFF
TGTGCCAGCAGCACGCTATGGGGGAGCGACAATGAGCAGTTCTTC
>TRBD2|TRBV5-1|TRBJ2-2|-
CASSLVAGETTGELFF
TGCGCCAGCAGCTTGGTGGCGGGAGAAACCACCGGGGAGCTGTTTTTT
>TRBD1|TRBV2|TRBJ1-1|-
CASLSEQGFLNTEAFF
TGTGCCAGCTTATCGGAACAGGGGTTCCTCAACACTGAAGCTTTCTTT
>-|TRBV28|TRBJ1-1|-
CASSGADVNTEAFF
TGTGCCAGCAGTGGGGCAGATGTGAACACTGAAGCTTTCTTT
>TRBD1|TRBV19|TRBJ1-2|-
CASSRTGEGGYTF
TGTGCCAGTTCAAGGACAGGGGAGGGCGGCTACACCTTC
>TRBD1|TRBV6-1|TRBJ2-7|-
CASRHLGQKGEQYF
TGTGCCAGCAGGCACTTGGGACAGAAGGGCGAGCAGTACTTC
>TRBD2|TRBV7-9|TRBJ2-7|-
CASSHRLAGAEQYF
TGTGCCAGCAGCCACCGCCTAGCGGGAGCCGAGCAGTACTTC
>-|TRBV5-4|TRBJ2-5|once
CASSLLGGRETQYF
TGTGCCAGCAGCTTGCTAGGAGGGAGGGAGACCCAGTACTTC
>TRBD2|TRBV7-2|TRBJ2-6|-
CASSLVGGSSGANVLTF
TGTGCCAGCAGCTTAGTCGGGGGGAGCTCTGGGGCCAACGTCCTGACTTTC
>TRBD2|TRBV7-2|TRBJ2-7|-
CASSVTSGIAYEQYF
TGTGCCAGCAGCGTTACTAGCGGGATTGCCTACGAGCAGTACTTC